This TCR beta chain was captured by sequencing in a study of response to subunit inactivated influenza vaccine. TCRdb re-called the RT-PCR reads through MiXCR, storing one row per CDR3 protein. The sample carries some 640,000 distinct CDR3 sequences, approximately 14% recorded once. Study conclusions and caveats: Few new T cells, the authors suggested, are recruited by each seasonal influenza vaccination.

This clonotype was picked up one time. Its specificity is unknown. This TCR came from a man aged 50 or older who received an inactivated influenza vaccine. Material: PBMCs from blood, obtained around 14 days before vaccination.

DNA for the CDR3: TGTGCCAGCAGCTTAGCGAGGTCCCCAGATACGCAGTATTTT. Translated, it gives CASSLARSPDTQYF. The chain uses TRBV7-6 and TRBJ2-3; D is undetermined. The germline V gene encodes CDR1 SGHVS and CDR2 FNYEAQ. V was trimmed by 0 bases and J by 4 bases, leaving 8 bases between them. The CDR3 runs to 14 residues.